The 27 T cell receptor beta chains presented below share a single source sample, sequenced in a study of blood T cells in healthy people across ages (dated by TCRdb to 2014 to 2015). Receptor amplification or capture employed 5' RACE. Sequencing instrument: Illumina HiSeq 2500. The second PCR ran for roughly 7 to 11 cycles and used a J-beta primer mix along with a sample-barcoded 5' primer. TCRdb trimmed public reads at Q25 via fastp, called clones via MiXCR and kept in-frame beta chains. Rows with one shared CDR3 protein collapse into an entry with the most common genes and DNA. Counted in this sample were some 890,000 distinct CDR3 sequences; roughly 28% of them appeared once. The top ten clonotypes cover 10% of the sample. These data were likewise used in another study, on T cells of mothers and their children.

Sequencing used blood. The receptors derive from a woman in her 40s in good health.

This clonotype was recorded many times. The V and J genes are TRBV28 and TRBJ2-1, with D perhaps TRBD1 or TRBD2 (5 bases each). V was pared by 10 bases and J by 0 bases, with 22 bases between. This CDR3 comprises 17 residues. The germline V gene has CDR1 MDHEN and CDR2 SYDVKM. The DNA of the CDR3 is TGTGCCACCGCAAGTCTCTCGGGGCAGAGCTCCTACAATGAGCAGTTCTTC. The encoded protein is CATASLSGQSSYNEQFF.

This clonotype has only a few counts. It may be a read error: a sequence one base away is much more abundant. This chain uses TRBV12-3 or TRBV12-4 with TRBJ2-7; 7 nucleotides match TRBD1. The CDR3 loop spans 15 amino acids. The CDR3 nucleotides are TGTGCCAGCAGTCTAGCTGCAGGGGGAAAAGACGAGCAGTACTTC. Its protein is CASSLAAGGKDEQYF.

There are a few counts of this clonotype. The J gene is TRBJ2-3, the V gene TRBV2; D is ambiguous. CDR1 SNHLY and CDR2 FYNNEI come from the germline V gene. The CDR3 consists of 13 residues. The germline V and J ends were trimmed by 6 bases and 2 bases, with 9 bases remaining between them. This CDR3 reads CASSGISTDTQYF. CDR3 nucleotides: TGTGCCAGCAGCGGCATCTCCACAGATACGCAGTATTTT.

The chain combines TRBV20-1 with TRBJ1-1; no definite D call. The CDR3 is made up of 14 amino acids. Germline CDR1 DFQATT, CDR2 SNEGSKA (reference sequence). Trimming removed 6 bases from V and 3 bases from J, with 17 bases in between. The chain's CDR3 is CSAPGTAWDTEAFF. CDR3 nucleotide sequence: TGCAGTGCCCCAGGAACTGCTTGGGACACTGAAGCTTTCTTT.

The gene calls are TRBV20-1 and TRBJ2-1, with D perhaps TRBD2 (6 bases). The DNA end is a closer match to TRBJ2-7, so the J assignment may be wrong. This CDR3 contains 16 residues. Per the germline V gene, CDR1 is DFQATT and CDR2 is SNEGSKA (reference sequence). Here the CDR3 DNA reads TGCAGTGCTCCCGCGGCGGGGCCTAGGGCCTACAATGAGCAGTACTTC. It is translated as CSAPAAGPRAYNEQYF.

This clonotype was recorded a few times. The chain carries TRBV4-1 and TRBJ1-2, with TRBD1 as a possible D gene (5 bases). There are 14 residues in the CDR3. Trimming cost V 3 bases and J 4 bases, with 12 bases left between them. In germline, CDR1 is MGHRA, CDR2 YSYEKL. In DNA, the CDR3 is TGCGCCAGCAGCCATTACGACAGAGCCTATGGCTACACCTTC. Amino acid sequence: CASSHYDRAYGYTF.

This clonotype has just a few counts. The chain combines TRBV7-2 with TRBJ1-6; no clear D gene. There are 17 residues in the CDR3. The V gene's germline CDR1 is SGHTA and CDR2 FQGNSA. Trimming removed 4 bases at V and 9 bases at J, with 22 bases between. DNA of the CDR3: TGTGCCAGCAGCTCCCGGACGAAACAAGTTACGGGTTCACCCCTCCACTTT. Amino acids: CASSSRTKQVTGSPLHF.

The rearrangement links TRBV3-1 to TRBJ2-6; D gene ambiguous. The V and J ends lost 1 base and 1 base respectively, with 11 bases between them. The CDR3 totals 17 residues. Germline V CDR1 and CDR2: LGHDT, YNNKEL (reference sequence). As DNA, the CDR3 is TGTGCCAGCAGCCAAGTGGGGAAGGGATCTGGGGCCAACGTCCTGACTTTC. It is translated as CASSQVGKGSGANVLTF.

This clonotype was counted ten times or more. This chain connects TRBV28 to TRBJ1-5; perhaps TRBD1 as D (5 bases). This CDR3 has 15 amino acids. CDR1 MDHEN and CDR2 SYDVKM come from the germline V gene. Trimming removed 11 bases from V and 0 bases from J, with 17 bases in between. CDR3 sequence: CAARNGGYSNQPQHF. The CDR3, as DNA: TGTGCCGCGCGCAATGGGGGTTATAGCAATCAGCCCCAGCATTTT.

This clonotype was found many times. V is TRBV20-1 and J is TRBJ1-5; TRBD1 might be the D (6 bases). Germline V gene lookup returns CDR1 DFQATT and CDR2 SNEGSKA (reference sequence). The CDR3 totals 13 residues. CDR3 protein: CSYGGRSNQPQHF. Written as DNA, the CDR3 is TGCAGCTACGGGGGCAGAAGCAATCAGCCCCAGCATTTT.

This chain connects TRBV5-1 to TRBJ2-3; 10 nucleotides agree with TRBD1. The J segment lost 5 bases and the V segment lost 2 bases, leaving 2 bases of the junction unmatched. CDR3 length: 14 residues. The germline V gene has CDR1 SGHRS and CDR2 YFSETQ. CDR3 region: CASSLGTGVDTQYF. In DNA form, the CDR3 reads TGCGCCAGCAGCTTAGGGACAGGGGTAGATACGCAGTATTTT.

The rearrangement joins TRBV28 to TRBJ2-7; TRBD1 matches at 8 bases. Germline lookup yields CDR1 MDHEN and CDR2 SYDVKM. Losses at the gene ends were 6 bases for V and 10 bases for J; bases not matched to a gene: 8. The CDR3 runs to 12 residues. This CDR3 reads CASSNQGAEQYF. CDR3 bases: TGTGCCAGCAGCAATCAGGGGGCGGAACAGTACTTC.

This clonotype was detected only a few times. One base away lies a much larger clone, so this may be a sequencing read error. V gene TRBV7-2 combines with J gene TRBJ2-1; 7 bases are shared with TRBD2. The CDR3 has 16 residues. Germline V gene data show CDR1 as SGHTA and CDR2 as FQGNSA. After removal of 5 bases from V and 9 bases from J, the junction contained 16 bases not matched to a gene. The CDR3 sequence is CASSLQLGREGSEQFF. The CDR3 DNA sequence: TGTGCCAGCAGCCTACAACTTGGCAGGGAGGGGAGTGAGCAGTTCTTC.

DNA for the CDR3: TGTGCCAGCAGCCTCCCCCCTGGGGGCTACACCTTC. Translating it yields CASSLPPGGYTF. The J gene is TRBJ1-2, the V gene TRBV7-2; D unclear. Germline lookup yields CDR1 SGHTA and CDR2 FQGNSA. Trimming cost V 5 bases and J 8 bases, with 12 bases left between them. This CDR3 has 12 residues.

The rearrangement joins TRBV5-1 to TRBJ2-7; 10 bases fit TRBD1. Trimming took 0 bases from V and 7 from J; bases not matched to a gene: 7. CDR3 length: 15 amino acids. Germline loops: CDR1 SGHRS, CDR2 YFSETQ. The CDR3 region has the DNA TGCGCCAGCAGCTTGGAGGGGACAGGGGTAGGGGAGCAGTACTTC. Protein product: CASSLEGTGVGEQYF.

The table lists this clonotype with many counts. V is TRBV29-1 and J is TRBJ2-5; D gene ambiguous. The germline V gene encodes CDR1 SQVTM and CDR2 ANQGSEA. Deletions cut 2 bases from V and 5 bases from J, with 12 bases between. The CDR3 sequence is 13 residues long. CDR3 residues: CSVENIAGETQYF. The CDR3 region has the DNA TGCAGCGTTGAAAACATAGCAGGCGAGACCCAGTACTTC.

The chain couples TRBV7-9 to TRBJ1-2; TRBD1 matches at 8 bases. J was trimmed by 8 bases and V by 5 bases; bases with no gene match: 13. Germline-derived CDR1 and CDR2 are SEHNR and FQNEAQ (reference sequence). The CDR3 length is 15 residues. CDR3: CASSLSPGGALGYTF. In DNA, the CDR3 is TGTGCCAGCAGCCTTTCCCCAGGGGGCGCGTTAGGCTACACCTTC.

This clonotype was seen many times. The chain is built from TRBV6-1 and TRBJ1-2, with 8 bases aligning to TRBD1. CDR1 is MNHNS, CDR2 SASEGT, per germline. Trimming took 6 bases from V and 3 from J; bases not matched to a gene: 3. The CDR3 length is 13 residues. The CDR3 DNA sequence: TGTGCCAGCAGGGAGGGACAGGACTATGGCTACACCTTC. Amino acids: CASREGQDYGYTF.

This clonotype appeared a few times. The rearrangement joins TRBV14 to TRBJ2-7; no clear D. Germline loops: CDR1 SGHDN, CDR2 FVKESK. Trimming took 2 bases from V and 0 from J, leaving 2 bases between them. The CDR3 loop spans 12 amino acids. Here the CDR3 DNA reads TGTGCCAGCAGCCAACACTCCTACGAGCAGTACTTC. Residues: CASSQHSYEQYF.

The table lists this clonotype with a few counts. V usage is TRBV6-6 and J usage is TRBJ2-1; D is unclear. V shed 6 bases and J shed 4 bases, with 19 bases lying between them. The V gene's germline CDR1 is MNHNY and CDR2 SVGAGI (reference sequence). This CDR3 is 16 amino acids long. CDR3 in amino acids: CASSPRVGMRYNEQFF. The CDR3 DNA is TGTGCCAGCAGCCCACGGGTGGGAATGAGATACAATGAGCAGTTCTTC.

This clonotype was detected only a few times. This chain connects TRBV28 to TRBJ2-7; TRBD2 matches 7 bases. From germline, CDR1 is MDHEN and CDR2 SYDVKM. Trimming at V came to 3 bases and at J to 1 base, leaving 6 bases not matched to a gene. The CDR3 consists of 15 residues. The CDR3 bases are TGTGCCAGCAGTTTGGCCCGGGGGGTGTCCTACGAGCAGTACTTC. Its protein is CASSLARGVSYEQYF.

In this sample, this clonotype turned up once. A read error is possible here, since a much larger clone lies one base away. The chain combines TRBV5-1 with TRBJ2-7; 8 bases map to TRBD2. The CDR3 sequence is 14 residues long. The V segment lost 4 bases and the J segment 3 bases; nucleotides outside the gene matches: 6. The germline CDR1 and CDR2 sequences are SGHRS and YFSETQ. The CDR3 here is CASSGSGVIYEQYF. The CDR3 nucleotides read TGCGCCAGCAGCGGTAGCGGGGTTATCTACGAGCAGTACTTC.

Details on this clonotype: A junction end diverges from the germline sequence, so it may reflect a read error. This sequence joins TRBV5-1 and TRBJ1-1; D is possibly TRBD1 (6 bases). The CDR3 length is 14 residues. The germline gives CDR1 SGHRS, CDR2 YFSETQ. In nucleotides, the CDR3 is TGCGTCAGCAGCAGGGACACCGGTCGGACTGAAGCTTTCTTT. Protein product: CVSSRDTGRTEAFF.

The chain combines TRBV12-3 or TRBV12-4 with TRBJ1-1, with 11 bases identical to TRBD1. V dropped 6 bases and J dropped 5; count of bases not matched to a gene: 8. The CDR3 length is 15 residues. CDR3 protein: CASRYHGTGGTEAFF. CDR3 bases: TGTGCCAGCAGGTACCACGGGACAGGGGGAACTGAAGCTTTCTTT.

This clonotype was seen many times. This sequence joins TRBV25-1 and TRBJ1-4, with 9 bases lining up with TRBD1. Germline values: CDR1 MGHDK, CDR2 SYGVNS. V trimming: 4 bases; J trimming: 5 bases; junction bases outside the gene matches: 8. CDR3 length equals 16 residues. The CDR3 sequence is CASSGSTGGPNEKLFF. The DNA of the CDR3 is TGTGCCAGCAGTGGAAGTACAGGGGGCCCGAATGAAAAACTGTTTTTT.

DNA for the CDR3: TGTGCCAGCAGTGAATCCGGGGGGAGGCGTACGCAGTATTTT. This gives the protein CASSESGGRRTQYF. The chain carries TRBV25-1 and TRBJ2-3; TRBD2 matches 7 bases. J gave up 8 bases and V 1 base, and 6 bases lay outside the gene matches. The CDR3 covers 14 residues. The germline V gene encodes CDR1 MGHDK and CDR2 SYGVNS.

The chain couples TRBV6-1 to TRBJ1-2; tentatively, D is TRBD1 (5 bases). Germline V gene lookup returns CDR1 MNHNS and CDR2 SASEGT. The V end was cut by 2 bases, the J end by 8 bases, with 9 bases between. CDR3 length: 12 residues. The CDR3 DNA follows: TGTGCCAGCAGTGAACCGGGGGAAGGCTACACCTTC. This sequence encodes CASSEPGEGYTF.